The clone carrying this T cell receptor (beta chain) occurred a few times. The antigen remains unidentified. These data come from a study of beta chain features in type 1 diabetes. The V and J ends lost 4 bases and 7 bases, in that order; junction bases with no gene match: 11. The CDR3 is 14 residues long. From germline, CDR1 is SGHRS and CDR2 YFSETQ. Study-wide results and limits: Any HLA effect on TCRB rearrangement was left unresolved by small sub-analyses. Among all four CD4+ subsets, Type 1 diabetes patients had TCRB CDR3s that were moderately but significantly shorter. Junctions at VDJ sites from type 1 diabetes patients had fewer insertions and more deletions.

All of the isolated RNA was reverse transcribed, so expressed TCRB transcripts were sequenced. Naive, central memory and regulatory T cell samples averaged roughly 3.5 million immunoSEQ reads each. Profiling relied on immunoSEQ multiplex PCR, and the TCRdb table lists in-frame clones only, not all of them. Of about 240,000 clones listed, 14% are singletons. Based on CD45RO/CCR7/CD25/CD127/CD95/CD27, CD4+ regulatory, stem cell-like memory, naive and central memory cells were sorted. This receptor was taken from a man aged 30 to 39 with type 1 diabetes. The rearrangement links TRBV5-1 to TRBJ2-7; TRBD1 agrees at 7 bases. The specimen was naive CD4+ T cells from blood. CDR3 loop: CASSRGQNYEEQYF. The CDR3 DNA reads as TGCGCCAGCAGCCGGGGACAGAACTACGAAGAGCAGTACTTC.